This T cell receptor beta chain emerged from a study of radiotherapy plus CTLA-4 blockade in lung cancer. About the study: Disease control was seen in approximately 31% of patients, objective responses in roughly 17%. Study-level results: Some TCR clones had been derived from tumors. These clones expanded in peripheral blood after radiotherapy plus ipilimumab. Early clone dynamics of blood T cells, plus interferon-beta, reportedly predicted response best.

Repertoires were generated with immunoSEQ multiplex PCR, while TCRdb's copy carries only in-frame clones and drops some. The sample lists around 120,000 clones; 75% to 80% were seen once. This clone was counted a few times. As yet, its antigen is unknown. The sample carries other DNA sequences with the same CDR3. CTLA-4 blockade using ipilimumab, together with focal radiation, was received by patients with chemo-refractory metastatic non-small-cell lung cancer. The sequencing here drew on peripheral blood, taken from a patient treated with radiotherapy plus ipilimumab. The sequence derives from a human donor with non-small cell lung cancer who had a partial response to radiotherapy plus ipilimumab.

Here the CDR3 DNA reads TGTGCCAGCAGCTTGGACAGGCCATTCTCTGGAAACACCATATATTTT. Amino acid sequence: CASSLDRPFSGNTIYF. The chain is built from TRBV5-5 and TRBJ1-3; D might be TRBD1 (5 bases). CDR3 length equals 16 residues. Germline assignment: CDR1 SGHKS and CDR2 YYEKEE (reference sequence). V was pared by 0 bases and J by 0 bases, with 10 bases between.